A single sample gave rise to the 15 T cell receptor beta chains below, sequenced in a study of human T cells and chemical hapten exposure. Time point defined: pre-sensitization, week 0. The treatment: therapeutic diphenylcyclopropenone sensitization with weekly scalp DPC. TCRdb called the RACE reads again in MiXCR, with one record for every CDR3 protein. Counted here are 85,000 to 100,000 distinct CDR3 sequences, roughly a tenth occurring once; the ten biggest clones make up around 3.1%. The sequenced sample was whole blood, obtained in connection with sensitization to the hapten diphenylcyclopropenone (DPC). These receptors were obtained from a woman in her fifties or sixties with alopecia areata. Some clones in this sample may be carry-over from other donors' samples.

The V gene is TRBV5-1, the J gene TRBJ2-3; no clear D. Germline V gene sequence: CDR1 SGHRS, CDR2 YFSETQ. V lost 4 bases and J lost 2, with 23 bases in between. The CDR3 is 18 amino acids. As DNA, the CDR3 is TGCGCCAGCAGCCACGGCCAACTTTACAGCCTGAACACAGATACGCAGTATTTT. This gives the protein CASSHGQLYSLNTDTQYF.

This clonotype was picked up many times. The rearrangement links TRBV28 to TRBJ2-2; TRBD1 might be the D (6 bases). Per germline, CDR1 MDHEN and CDR2 SYDVKM. There are 14 residues in the CDR3. V lost 4 bases and J lost 2, with 8 bases in between. The CDR3 sequence: CASSWGQNTGELFF. Here the CDR3 DNA reads TGTGCCAGCAGTTGGGGACAAAACACCGGGGAGCTGTTTTTT.

This clonotype was found many times. This chain connects TRBV4-1 to TRBJ1-1; 7 bases agree with TRBD1. Trimming cost V 5 bases and J 8 bases; bases outside gene matches: 11. Per the germline V gene, CDR1 is MGHRA and CDR2 is YSYEKL. This CDR3 is 14 amino acids long. Written as DNA, the CDR3 is TGCGCCAGCAGCAGACCCGACAGGGCTGGGGAAGCTTTCTTT. Translation: CASSRPDRAGEAFF.

This clonotype was seen ten or more times. The chain employs TRBV2 and TRBJ1-1; 7 bases are a match to TRBD1. CDR1 SNHLY and CDR2 FYNNEI come from the germline V gene. V lost 6 bases to trimming and J lost 6 bases; unmatched junction nucleotides: 13. The CDR3 is 15 residues long. As DNA, the CDR3 is TGTGCCAGCAGCGCCGCTTCGACAGGGAGGCCTGAAGCTTTCTTT. Protein sequence: CASSAASTGRPEAFF.

This clonotype was counted ten times or more. The J gene is TRBJ1-5, the V gene TRBV10-3, with TRBD1 matching over 9 bases. This CDR3 contains 14 residues. Per the germline V gene, CDR1 is ENHRY and CDR2 is SYGVKD. The junction had 3 bases not matched to a gene; V was cut back by 4 bases and J by 5 bases. CDR3 protein: CAISGRTGDQPQHF. CDR3 nucleotides: TGTGCCATCAGTGGACGGACAGGGGATCAGCCCCAGCATTTT.

There are many counts of this clonotype. The rearrangement links TRBV12-3 or TRBV12-4 to TRBJ1-1; TRBD1 matches 7 bases. This CDR3 is built from 14 residues. V trimming: 3 bases; J trimming: 1 base; junction bases outside the gene matches: 2. CDR3 in amino acids: CASSLTGQNTEAFF. DNA for the CDR3: TGTGCCAGCAGTTTGACAGGGCAGAACACTGAAGCTTTCTTT.

J is TRBJ2-7 and V is TRBV6-2 or TRBV6-3; D call uncertain. Germline assignment: CDR1 MNHEY and CDR2 SVGEGT. The CDR3 is 12 residues long. V gave up 7 bases and J gave up 2 bases, with 9 bases separating them. Here the CDR3 reads CASKQTTYEQYF. CDR3 sequence (DNA): TGTGCCAGCAAACAGACAACCTACGAGCAGTACTTC.

This clonotype was seen a few times. The V and J genes are TRBV24-1 and TRBJ2-5; TRBD2 might be the D (6 bases). CDR3 length equals 14 residues. Germline V gene lookup returns CDR1 KGHDR and CDR2 SFDVKD. V lost 4 bases and J 7 bases, leaving 15 bases between the germline ends. The DNA for the CDR3 is TGTGCCACCAGTGACCCGACTAGTCCCGGGACCCAGTACTTC. Amino acids: CATSDPTSPGTQYF.

Many counts were recorded for this clonotype. V and J are TRBV27 and TRBJ1-5; 7 bases line up with TRBD1. Germline CDR1 and CDR2: MNHEY and SMNVEV (reference sequence). Unmatched junction bases numbered 8, after V lost 5 bases and J lost 4 bases. This CDR3 has 15 amino acids. Written as DNA, the CDR3 is TGTGCCAGCAGTCCCTCCTTGACAGGGAATCAGCCCCAGCATTTT. Translating gives CASSPSLTGNQPQHF.

This clonotype was seen repeatedly, ten times or more. The CDR3 region is CASSAPPQVGDSPLHF. The CDR3 bases are TGTGCCAGCAGCGCCCCGCCACAGGTCGGGGATTCACCCCTCCACTTT. V and J are TRBV7-2 and TRBJ1-6; a weak D match, TRBD1 (5 bases). With 5 bases removed from V and 8 bases from J, the gap between germline ends came to 19 bases. The length of the CDR3 is 16 residues. Germline lookup yields CDR1 SGHTA and CDR2 FQGNSA. Full variable domain (rest looked up from reference TRBV7-2 and TRBJ1-6): GAGVSQSPSNKVTEKGKDVELRCDPISGHTALYWYRQSLGQGLEFLIYFQGNSAPDKSGLPSDRFSAERTGGSVSTLTIQRTQQEDSAVYLCASSAPPQVGDSPLHFGNGTRLTVT.

This clonotype was counted ten times or more. The V and J genes are TRBV4-2 and TRBJ1-2; 10 bases are shared with TRBD1. Germline-derived CDR1 and CDR2 are LGHNA and YNFKEQ. The CDR3 has 14 residues. V shed 1 base, J shed 7 bases, and the junction held 3 bases outside the gene matches. The CDR3 region has the DNA TGTGCCAGCAGCCAAGGGACAGGGGGTCTTGGCTACACCTTC. It specifies CASSQGTGGLGYTF.

This clonotype occurred a few times. Written as DNA, the CDR3 is TGTGCCAGCAGCTCAGGGATCGGGCTAACGGGAGATACGCAGTATTTT. Translating gives CASSSGIGLTGDTQYF. The genes are TRBV11-3 and TRBJ2-3, with D tentatively TRBD1 (5 bases). V was pared by 4 bases and J by 5 bases, with 19 bases between. The germline CDR1 and CDR2 sequences are SGHNT and YENEEA. CDR3 length: 16 amino acids.

This clonotype was counted only a few times. CDR3 loop: CASSLVQAVGETQYF. Here the CDR3 DNA reads TGTGCCAGCAGCTTAGTTCAGGCTGTTGGGGAGACCCAGTACTTC. The chain recombines TRBV7-2 with TRBJ2-5; D is undetermined. In germline, CDR1 is SGHTA, CDR2 FQGNSA. V was clipped by 1 base and J by 5 bases, with 14 bases between them. The CDR3 covers 15 residues.

This clonotype was seen ten or more times. The chain has TRBV9 and TRBJ2-7; D ambiguous. This CDR3 has 12 amino acids. Germline-derived CDR1 and CDR2 are SGDLS and YYNGEE. V lost 3 bases, J lost 2 bases, and 6 bases lay in between. In DNA, the CDR3 is TGTGCCAGCAGCGCGGCGGCCTACGAGCAGTACTTC. It yields the protein CASSAAAYEQYF.

This clonotype was recorded many times. The chain has TRBV15 and TRBJ2-1; TRBD2 might be the D (6 bases). Germline lookup yields CDR1 LNHNV and CDR2 YYDKDF (reference sequence). The CDR3 is 14 amino acids. Trimming took 0 bases from V and 8 from J, leaving 11 bases between them. The CDR3 region has the DNA TGTGCCACCAGCAGAGATCGCGGGGCTGATGAGCAGTTCTTC. Its translation: CATSRDRGADEQFF. Combining the CDR3 with reference TRBV15 and TRBJ2-1 gives the whole variable domain DAMVIQNPRYQVTQFGKPVTLSCSQTLNHNVMYWYQQKSSQAPKLLFHYYDKDFNNEADTPDNFQSRRPNTSFCFLDIRSPGLGDTAMYLCATSRDRGADEQFFGPGTRLTVL.